The sequence of this T cell receptor (beta chain) was determined in a study of cytomegalovirus exposure and HLA in healthy donors. General study findings and limits: It is likely that the observed cluster of highly shared sequence variants was a sequencing artifact. Owing to their indistinguishability, certain V segments, notably TRBV6-2 and TRBV6-3, were excluded.

Remarks on this clone: Its target is unknown.

Primers: 60 Vbeta forward and 13 Jbeta reverse. The protocol was immunoSEQ multiplex PCR, while the TCRdb copy is restricted to in-frame clones and leaves out a portion. The table has around 180,000 clones, about 80% seen once. The V and J ends lost 2 bases and 1 base, in that order; junction bases with no gene match: 2. The CDR3 spans 14 residues. Germline V CDR1 and CDR2: SGHNT, YYREEE (reference sequence). The sample taken for sequencing was PBMCs. The receptor was isolated from a woman aged 40-49 years in good health and CMV-seronegative. The chain carries TRBV5-4 and TRBJ1-1; 7 bases align to TRBD1. The CDR3 region is CASSLTGANTEAFF. The CDR3 nucleotides read TGTGCCAGCAGCTTAACAGGGGCGAACACTGAAGCTTTCTTT.